The present T cell receptor (beta chain) was sequenced within a study of blood T cell repertoires in COVID-19. Study overall: Donors in the United States, Italy and Spain gave samples during acute or convalescent COVID-19. PBMCs, B-cell-depleted T cells, or T cells were the source of the cDNA or gDNA that made up the material.

Under the authors' procedure: The assay estimated nucleated cells by amplifying reference gene primers. The assay was immunoSEQ multiplex PCR, and TCRdb's table has in-frame clones only and misses some. The DNA was the basis for D and trimming; V, J and clone size are from that table. This sample carries 95,000 to 100,000 clones, roughly four fifths of them seen once, and the ten largest clones take more than 20%. Input material: peripheral blood. This receptor was obtained from a human donor in a cohort sampled during active COVID-19.

CDR3 amino acids: CASSFVTGGTTDTQYF. Here the CDR3 DNA reads TGTGCCAGCAGCTTCGTCACGGGGGGAACCACAGATACGCAGTATTTT. The chain combines TRBV7-3 with TRBJ2-3; TRBD2 matches at 7 bases. This CDR3 comprises 16 residues. From germline, CDR1 is SGHTA and CDR2 FQGTGA. V shed 3 bases, J shed 2 bases, and the junction held 8 bases outside the gene matches. Full variable domain (outside the CDR3, taken from reference TRBV7-3 and TRBJ2-3): GAGVSQTPSNKVTEKGKYVELRCDPISGHTALYWYRQSLGQGPEFLIYFQGTGAADDSGLPNDRFFAVRPEGSVSTLKIQRTERGDSAVYLCASSFVTGGTTDTQYFGPGTRLTVL.